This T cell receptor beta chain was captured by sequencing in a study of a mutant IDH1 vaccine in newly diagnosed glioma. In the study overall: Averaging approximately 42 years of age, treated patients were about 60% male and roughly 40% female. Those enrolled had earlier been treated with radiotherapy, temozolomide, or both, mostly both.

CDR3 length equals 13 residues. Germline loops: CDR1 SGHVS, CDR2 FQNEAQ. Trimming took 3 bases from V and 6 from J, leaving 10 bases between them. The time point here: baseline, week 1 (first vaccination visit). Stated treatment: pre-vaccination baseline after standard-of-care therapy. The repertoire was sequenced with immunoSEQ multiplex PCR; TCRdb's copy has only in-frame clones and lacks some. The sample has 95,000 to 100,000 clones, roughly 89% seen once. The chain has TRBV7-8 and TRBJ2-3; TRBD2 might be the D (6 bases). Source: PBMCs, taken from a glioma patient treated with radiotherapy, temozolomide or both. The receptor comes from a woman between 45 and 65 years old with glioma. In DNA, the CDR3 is TGTGCCAGCAGCTTCGGGGGACGGGATACGCAGTATTTT. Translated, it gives CASSFGGRDTQYF.